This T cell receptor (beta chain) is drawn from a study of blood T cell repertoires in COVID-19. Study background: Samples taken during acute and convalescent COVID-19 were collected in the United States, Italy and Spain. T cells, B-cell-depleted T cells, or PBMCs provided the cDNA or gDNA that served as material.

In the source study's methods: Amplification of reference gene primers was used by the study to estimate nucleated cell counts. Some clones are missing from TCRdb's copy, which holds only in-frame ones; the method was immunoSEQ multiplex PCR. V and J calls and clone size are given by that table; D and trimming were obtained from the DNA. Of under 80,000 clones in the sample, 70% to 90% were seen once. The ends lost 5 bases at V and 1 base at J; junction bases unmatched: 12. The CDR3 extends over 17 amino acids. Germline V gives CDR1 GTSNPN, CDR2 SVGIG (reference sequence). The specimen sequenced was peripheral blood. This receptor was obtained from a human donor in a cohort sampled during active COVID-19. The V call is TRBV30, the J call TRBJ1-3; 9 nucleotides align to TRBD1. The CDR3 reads CAWGRGQGGLSGNTIYF. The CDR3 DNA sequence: TGTGCCTGGGGACGGGGACAGGGAGGCCTGTCTGGAAACACCATATATTTT.